Each of the 18 T cell receptor beta chains below was sequenced from the same sample in a study of technical replicates of blood from a few donors. Sequenced by immunoSEQ multiplex PCR; TCRdb stores in-frame clones only, minus some. The data contain about 15,000 clones, roughly four fifths of them singletons. Sequenced sample: PBMCs. The receptors originated from a human donor in good health. Some clones in this sample may be carry-over from other donors' samples.

The chain employs TRBV18 and TRBJ2-7, with 12 nucleotides matching TRBD2. Per the germline V gene, CDR1 is KGHSH and CDR2 is LQKENI. The CDR3 totals 16 residues. The V and J ends lost 2 bases and 3 bases, in that order; junction bases with no gene match: 5. The CDR3 nucleotides read TGTGCCAGCTCACCAGGACTAGCGGGATCCAGCTACGAGCAGTACTTC. This sequence encodes CASSPGLAGSSYEQYF.

This rearrangement joins TRBV2 to TRBJ2-1, with TRBD2 identical over 10 bases. V shed 11 bases, J shed 8 bases, and the junction held 9 bases outside the gene matches. Germline CDR1 is SNHLY and CDR2 is FYNNEI. This CDR3 has 13 amino acids. As DNA, the CDR3 is TGTGCCCCGACTAGCGGGTTTGTCGATGAGCAGTTCTTC. Its protein is CAPTSGFVDEQFF.

CDR3 sequence: CASSVGAGNEQFF. The CDR3 nucleotides read TGTGCCAGCAGCGTGGGAGCGGGAAATGAGCAGTTCTTC. The J gene is TRBJ2-1, the V gene TRBV9; 7 nucleotides agree with TRBD2. Per the germline V gene, CDR1 is SGDLS and CDR2 is YYNGEE. The J segment lost 7 bases and the V segment lost 2 bases, leaving 3 bases of the junction unmatched. The length of the CDR3 is 13 residues.

The chain has TRBV10-3 and TRBJ2-3, with 8 bases matching TRBD1. J was trimmed by 2 bases and V by 5 bases; bases with no gene match: 6. Per the germline V gene, CDR1 is ENHRY and CDR2 is SYGVKD. The CDR3 runs to 15 residues. The CDR3 sequence: CAISPTDRATDTQYF. In DNA form, the CDR3 reads TGTGCCATCAGTCCAACGGACAGGGCCACAGATACGCAGTATTTT.

The chain uses TRBV5-1 and TRBJ2-2; 8 bases map to TRBD2. After removal of 2 bases from V and 7 bases from J, the junction contained 10 bases not matched to a gene. Germline-derived CDR1 and CDR2 are SGHRS and YFSETQ. This CDR3 has 16 residues. CDR3 in amino acids: CASSLGPEAGGGELFF. The CDR3 nucleotides read TGCGCCAGCAGCTTAGGCCCGGAGGCGGGAGGCGGGGAGCTGTTTTTT.

The V call is TRBV7-9, the J call TRBJ2-5, with a tentative D call TRBD1 (6 bases). This CDR3 comprises 12 residues. The germline V gene encodes CDR1 SEHNR and CDR2 FQNEAQ (reference sequence). With 6 bases removed from V and 2 bases from J, the gap between germline ends came to 7 bases. CDR3 nucleotide sequence: TGTGCCAGCAGTCAGGGGCAAGAGACCCAGTACTTC. Residues: CASSQGQETQYF.

The V gene is TRBV6-1, the J gene TRBJ2-1, with D possibly being TRBD2 (5 bases). This CDR3 has 12 residues. V shed 6 bases and J shed 8 bases, with 11 bases lying between them. CDR1 is MNHNS and CDR2 is SASEGT in the germline V gene. In DNA form, the CDR3 reads TGTGCCAGCAGGGATGCGGGTGATGAGCAGTTCTTC. This codes for CASRDAGDEQFF.

The V gene is TRBV6-5, the J gene TRBJ2-7; D is perhaps TRBD1 (6 bases). V was cut by 0 bases and J by 5 bases, with 17 bases left in between. This CDR3 spans 16 amino acids. Germline V gene data show CDR1 as MNHEY and CDR2 as SVGAGI. CDR3 sequence (DNA): TGTGCCAGCAGTTACTCGGTTCCCAACAGGGACCACGAGCAGTACTTC. The encoded protein is CASSYSVPNRDHEQYF.

This chain links TRBV6-4 with TRBJ2-3; TRBD1 agrees at 8 bases. CDR1 MRHNA and CDR2 SNTAGT come from the germline V gene. Trimming removed 7 bases from V and 2 bases from J; junction bases left unmatched: 5. The CDR3 runs 14 residues. The CDR3 sequence is CASTPGQDTDTQYF. As DNA, the CDR3 is TGTGCCAGCACACCGGGACAGGACACAGATACGCAGTATTTT.

The genes are TRBV6-5 and TRBJ1-2, with TRBD1 matching over 7 bases. The CDR3 has 14 residues. V trimming: 6 bases; J trimming: 0 bases; junction bases outside the gene matches: 4. Germline V lookup: CDR1 MNHEY, CDR2 SVGAGI. The CDR3 loop is CASSRDSANYGYTF. CDR3 sequence (DNA): TGTGCCAGCAGCCGGGACAGCGCTAACTATGGCTACACCTTC.

The genes are TRBV9 and TRBJ2-1, with 10 bases lining up with TRBD2. Germline V gene data show CDR1 as SGDLS and CDR2 as YYNGEE. The junction had 6 bases not matched to a gene; V was cut back by 0 bases and J by 6 bases. CDR3 length equals 16 residues. The CDR3: CASSVVGAGGPNEQFF. In nucleotides, the CDR3 is TGTGCCAGCAGCGTAGTTGGAGCGGGAGGGCCCAATGAGCAGTTCTTC.

The V and J genes are TRBV18 and TRBJ1-4; TRBD1 matches at 11 bases. The CDR3 has 20 residues. CDR1 and CDR2 (germline): KGHSH, LQKENI. V trimming: 2 bases; J trimming: 0 bases; junction bases outside the gene matches: 11. Here the CDR3 DNA reads TGTGCCAGCTCACCATCCGGGACAGGGGGGATGAGTACAACTAATGAAAAACTGTTTTTT. It specifies CASSPSGTGGMSTTNEKLFF.

The chain employs TRBV5-6 and TRBJ1-5; a weak D match, TRBD1 (6 bases). Trimming pared 1 base from V and 6 bases from J, leaving 11 bases between. The germline CDR1 and CDR2 sequences are SGHDT and YYEEEE. The CDR3 length is 14 residues. The CDR3 reads CASSLSAGVQPQHF. The CDR3 DNA is TGTGCCAGCAGCTTGTCGGCAGGGGTTCAGCCCCAGCATTTT.

The rearrangement links TRBV5-1 to TRBJ2-7, with 9 nucleotides matching TRBD1. The V gene's germline CDR1 is SGHRS and CDR2 YFSETQ. The CDR3 is 15 residues long. Trimming at V came to 0 bases and at J to 2 bases, leaving 3 bases not matched to a gene. The CDR3 spells CASSLEQGATYEQYF. The CDR3 DNA reads as TGCGCCAGCAGCTTGGAACAGGGGGCCACCTACGAGCAGTACTTC.

This clone was observed a few times. The rearrangement joins TRBV4-2 to TRBJ2-1, with 7 bases matching TRBD2. The CDR3 contains 15 residues. Per germline, CDR1 LGHNA and CDR2 YNFKEQ. The ends lost 3 bases at V and 0 bases at J; junction bases unmatched: 2. The CDR3, as DNA: TGTGCCAGCAGCCAGGGCGGGAGCTCCTACAATGAGCAGTTCTTC. Translating it yields CASSQGGSSYNEQFF.

The chain combines TRBV2 with TRBJ2-7, with 11 bases fitting TRBD1. The V gene end was trimmed by 6 bases and the J gene end by 7 bases; junction bases not matched to a gene: 11. Germline loops: CDR1 SNHLY, CDR2 FYNNEI. The CDR3 has 15 residues. The DNA for the CDR3 is TGTGCCAGCAGAGACAAGGACAGGGGGCCGGGGGAGCAGTACTTC. This translates into CASRDKDRGPGEQYF.

The gene calls are TRBV5-1 and TRBJ1-2; tentatively, D is TRBD1 (5 bases). The CDR3 spans 17 residues. Trimming took 0 bases from V and 0 from J, leaving 15 bases between them. The V gene's germline CDR1 is SGHRS and CDR2 YFSETQ. CDR3 region: CASSLAGGRVANYGYTF. CDR3 bases: TGCGCCAGCAGCTTGGCGGGTGGCAGGGTGGCTAACTATGGCTACACCTTC.

V usage is TRBV11-3 and J usage is TRBJ2-2; unclear D gene. The CDR3 extends over 11 amino acids. In germline, CDR1 is SGHNT, CDR2 YENEEA. V gave up 6 bases and J gave up 5 bases, with 4 bases separating them. CDR3 protein: CASSQTGELFF. The CDR3 DNA is TGTGCCAGCAGTCAGACCGGGGAGCTGTTTTTT. Variable domain in full (rest from reference TRBV11-3 and TRBJ2-2): EAGVVQSPRYKIIEKKQPVAFWCNPISGHNTLYWYLQNLGQGPELLIRYENEEAVDDSQLPKDRFSAERLKGVDSTLKIQPAELGDSAVYLCASSQTGELFFGEGSRLTVL.